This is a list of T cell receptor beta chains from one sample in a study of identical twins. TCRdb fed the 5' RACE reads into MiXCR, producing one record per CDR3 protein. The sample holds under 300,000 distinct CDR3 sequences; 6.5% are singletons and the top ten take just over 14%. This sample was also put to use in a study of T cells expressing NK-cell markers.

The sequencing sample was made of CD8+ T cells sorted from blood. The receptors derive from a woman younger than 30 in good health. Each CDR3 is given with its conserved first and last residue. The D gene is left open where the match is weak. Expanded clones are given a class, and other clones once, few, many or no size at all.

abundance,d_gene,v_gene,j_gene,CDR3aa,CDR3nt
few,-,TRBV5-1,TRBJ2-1,CASSSRVRPYNEQFF,TGCGCCAGCAGCTCCCGGGTGAGGCCCTACAATGAGCAGTTCTTC
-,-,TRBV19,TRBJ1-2,CASSSLENYGYTF,TGTGCCAGTAGTAGCCTGGAGAACTATGGCTACACCTTC
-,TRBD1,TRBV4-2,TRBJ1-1,CASSPPAGTGAFF,TGTGCCAGCAGCCCTCCCGCGGGGACAGGGGCTTTCTTT
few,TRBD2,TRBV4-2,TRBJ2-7,CASSPTSGAVEQYF,TGTGCCAGCAGCCCGACTAGCGGGGCTGTCGAGCAGTACTTC
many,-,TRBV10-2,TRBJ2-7,CASSESTLAAGEQYF,TGCGCCAGCAGTGAGTCTACACTAGCCGCAGGCGAGCAGTACTTC
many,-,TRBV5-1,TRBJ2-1,CASSLHPVRGGTPVNEQFF,TGCGCCAGCAGCTTACATCCCGTTCGGGGCGGGACGCCCGTCAATGAGCAGTTCTTC
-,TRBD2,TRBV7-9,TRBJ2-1,CASSSTTSGGAGNEQFF,TGTGCCAGCAGCTCAACGACTAGCGGGGGGGCCGGGAATGAGCAGTTCTTC
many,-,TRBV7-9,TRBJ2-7,CASSSRQVSYEQYF,TGTGCCAGCAGCTCAAGACAGGTCTCCTACGAGCAGTACTTC
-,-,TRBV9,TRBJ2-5,CASSDRGETQYF,TGTGCCAGCAGCGACCGGGGGGAGACCCAGTACTTC
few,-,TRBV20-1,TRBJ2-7,CSAPLSYEQYF,TGCAGTGCTCCCCTCTCCTACGAGCAGTACTTC
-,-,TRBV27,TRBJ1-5,CASRTTGSNQPQHF,TGTGCCAGCAGGACGACGGGTAGCAATCAGCCCCAGCATTTT
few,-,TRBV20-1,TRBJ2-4,CSAPGTLAKNIQYF,TGCAGTGCTCCCGGGACTCTAGCCAAAAACATTCAGTACTTC
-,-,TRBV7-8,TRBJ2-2,CASSLSGGTGELFF,TGTGCCAGCAGCTTATCCGGGGGAACCGGGGAGCTGTTTTTT
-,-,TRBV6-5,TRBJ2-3,CASSYSPGATQYF,TGTGCCAGCAGTTACTCCCCTGGGGCTACGCAGTATTTT
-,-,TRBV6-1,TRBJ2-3,CATLPGTTQYF,TGTGCCACCCTTCCCGGGACTACGCAGTATTTT
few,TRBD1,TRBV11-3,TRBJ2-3,CASSRKDRGAQYF,TGTGCCAGCAGCCGCAAGGACAGGGGAGCGCAGTATTTT
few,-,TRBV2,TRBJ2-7,CASSTNYEQYF,TGTGCCAGCAGTACAAATTACGAGCAGTACTTC
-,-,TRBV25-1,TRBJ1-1,CASSELGNTEAFF,TGTGCCAGCAGTGAATTAGGGAACACTGAAGCTTTCTTT
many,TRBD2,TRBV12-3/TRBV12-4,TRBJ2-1,CASSLGGSKDEQFF,TGTGCCAGCAGTTTGGGCGGGAGTAAGGATGAGCAGTTCTTC
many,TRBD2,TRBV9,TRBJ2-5,CASSVWGGETQYF,TGTGCCAGCAGCGTATGGGGGGGAGAGACCCAGTACTTC
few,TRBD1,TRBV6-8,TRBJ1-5,CASQEDRDGMDQPQHF,TGTGCCAGCCAGGAAGACAGGGACGGGATGGATCAGCCCCAGCATTTT
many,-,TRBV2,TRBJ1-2,CASLGHREGLNYGYTF,TGTGCCAGCCTGGGGCACAGAGAGGGGCTCAACTATGGCTACACCTTC
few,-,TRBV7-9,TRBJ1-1,CASSPVGRVWTEAFF,TGTGCCAGCAGCCCAGTCGGGAGGGTGTGGACTGAAGCTTTCTTT
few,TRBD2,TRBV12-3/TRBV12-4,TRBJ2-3,CASRLQGLAGGPGDTQYF,TGTGCCAGCAGGCTTCAAGGACTAGCGGGAGGGCCGGGAGATACGCAGTATTTT
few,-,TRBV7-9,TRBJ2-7,CASSDFGVAGPFF,TGTGCCAGCAGCGACTTCGGAGTCGCGGGACCCTTTTTC
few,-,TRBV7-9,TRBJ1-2,CASSWERSPYVGYTF,TGTGCCAGCAGCTGGGAACGGTCTCCGTATGTTGGCTACACCTTC
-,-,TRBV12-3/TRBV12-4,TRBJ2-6,CASRSIGGASGANVLTF,TGTGCCAGCAGATCTATAGGGGGGGCATCTGGGGCCAACGTCCTGACTTTC
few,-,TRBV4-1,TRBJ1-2,CASSQGDMVYGYTF,TGCGCCAGCAGCCAGGGGGACATGGTTTACGGCTACACCTTC
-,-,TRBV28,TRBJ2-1,CAIIGGNNEQFF,TGTGCGATAATAGGAGGGAACAATGAGCAGTTCTTC
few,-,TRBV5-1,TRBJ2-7,CASSYLREQYF,TGCGCCAGCAGCTACCTACGGGAGCAGTACTTC
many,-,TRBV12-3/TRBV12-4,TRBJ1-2,CASSLIGPGGYTF,TGTGCCAGCAGTTTAATTGGGCCTGGGGGCTACACCTTC
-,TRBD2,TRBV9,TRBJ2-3,CASSALFGPPSGMPDTQYF,TGTGCCAGCAGCGCGCTGTTTGGGCCGCCTAGCGGGATGCCAGATACGCAGTATTTT
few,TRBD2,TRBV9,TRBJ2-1,CASSPRTSGISGTLNEQFF,TGTGCCAGCAGCCCCCGGACTAGCGGGATCAGTGGGACCCTCAATGAGCAGTTCTTC
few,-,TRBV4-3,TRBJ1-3,CASSPGTRSGNTIYF,TGCGCCAGCAGCCCCGGGACTCGCTCTGGAAACACCATATATTTT
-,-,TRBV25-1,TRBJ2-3,CASSPAAPDTQYF,TGTGCCAGCAGCCCAGCAGCCCCAGATACGCAGTATTTT
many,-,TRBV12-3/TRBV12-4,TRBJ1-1,CASSYPYTEAFF,TGTGCCAGCAGTTATCCTTACACTGAAGCTTTCTTT
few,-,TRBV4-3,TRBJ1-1,CASSQDGGGAATEAFF,TGCGCCAGCAGCCAAGATGGAGGGGGGGCAGCTACTGAAGCTTTCTTT
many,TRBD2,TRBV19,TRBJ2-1,CASSLREVNYNEQFF,TGTGCCAGTAGTCTTCGGGAGGTCAACTACAATGAGCAGTTCTTC
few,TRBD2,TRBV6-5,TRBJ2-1,CASSYSPSGGYNEQFF,TGTGCCAGCAGTTACTCCCCTAGCGGGGGTTACAATGAGCAGTTCTTC
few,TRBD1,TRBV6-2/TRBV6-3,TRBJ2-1,CASTLGTVHEQFF,TGTGCCAGCACCCTTGGGACAGTCCATGAGCAGTTCTTC
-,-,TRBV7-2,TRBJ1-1,CASSLVVAVNTEAFF,TGTGCCAGCAGCTTAGTTGTGGCGGTGAACACTGAAGCTTTCTTT
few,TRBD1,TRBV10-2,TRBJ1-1,CASTQGGTEAFF,TGCGCCAGCACCCAGGGGGGGACTGAAGCTTTCTTT
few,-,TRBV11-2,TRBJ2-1,CASSTQHRGPSYNEQFF,TGTGCCAGCAGCACCCAGCATCGGGGCCCCTCCTACAATGAGCAGTTCTTC
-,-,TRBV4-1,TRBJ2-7,CASSQVRADFSSSYEQYF,TGCGCCAGCAGCCAAGTTCGCGCCGACTTCTCTAGCTCCTACGAGCAGTACTTC
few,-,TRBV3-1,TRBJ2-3,CASSQDGSGRPGDTQYF,TGTGCCAGCAGCCAAGATGGGAGCGGGCGGCCCGGAGATACGCAGTATTTT
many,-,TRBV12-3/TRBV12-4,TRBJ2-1,CASRDARNEQFF,TGTGCCAGCCGGGATGCAAGAAATGAGCAGTTCTTC
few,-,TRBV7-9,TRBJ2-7,CASSLAGPEQYF,TGTGCCAGCAGCTTAGCGGGGCCCGAGCAGTACTTC
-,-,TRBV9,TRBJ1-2,CASSVGGSESYGYTF,TGTGCCAGCAGCGTAGGTGGCAGCGAGTCCTATGGCTACACCTTC
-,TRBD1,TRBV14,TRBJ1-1,CASSQRGGRNTEAFF,TGTGCCAGCAGCCAAAGAGGGGGCCGGAACACTGAAGCTTTCTTT
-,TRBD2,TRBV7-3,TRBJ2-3,CASSRFWLAGRTDTQYF,TGTGCCAGCAGCCGTTTTTGGCTAGCGGGGCGCACAGATACGCAGTATTTT